The clone carrying this T cell receptor beta chain came up many times. Aged 18 to 65, the patients had hyperthyroidism that was newly diagnosed and had lasted under 2 months. The PBMCs were sourced from fresh peripheral blood (about 10 ml). The record originates from a study of T cells in Graves' hyperthyroidism and ophthalmopathy. RNA transcripts provided the source from which TCR beta CDR3 regions were amplified. In the first-round RT-PCR of the TCR CDR3, the HTBI primer set was used. TCRdb independently ran MiXCR on the multiplex PCR reads; one entry per CDR3 protein. The data contain about 760,000 distinct CDR3 sequences, over 35% of them seen just once; the ten biggest clones take up 31%. The germline V gene has CDR1 SGHTA and CDR2 FQGNSA. This CDR3 region has 14 residues. Trimming took 6 bases from V and 1 from J; bases not matched to a gene: 5.

The rearrangement joins TRBV7-2 to TRBJ1-1, with 7 bases lining up with TRBD1. The source of this sequence is a woman aged 35 to 49 with Graves' hyperthyroidism. The sequenced sample consisted of blood. CDR3 DNA sequence: TGTGCCAGCAGTTTCTCAGGGGGGAACACTGAAGCTTTCTTT. This sequence encodes CASSFSGGNTEAFF. Looking up the rest from reference TRBV7-2 and TRBJ1-1 gives the full variable domain: GAGVSQSPSNKVTEKGKDVELRCDPISGHTALYWYRQSLGQGLEFLIYFQGNSAPDKSGLPSDRFSAERTGGSVSTLTIQRTQQEDSAVYLCASSFSGGNTEAFFGQGTRLTVV.